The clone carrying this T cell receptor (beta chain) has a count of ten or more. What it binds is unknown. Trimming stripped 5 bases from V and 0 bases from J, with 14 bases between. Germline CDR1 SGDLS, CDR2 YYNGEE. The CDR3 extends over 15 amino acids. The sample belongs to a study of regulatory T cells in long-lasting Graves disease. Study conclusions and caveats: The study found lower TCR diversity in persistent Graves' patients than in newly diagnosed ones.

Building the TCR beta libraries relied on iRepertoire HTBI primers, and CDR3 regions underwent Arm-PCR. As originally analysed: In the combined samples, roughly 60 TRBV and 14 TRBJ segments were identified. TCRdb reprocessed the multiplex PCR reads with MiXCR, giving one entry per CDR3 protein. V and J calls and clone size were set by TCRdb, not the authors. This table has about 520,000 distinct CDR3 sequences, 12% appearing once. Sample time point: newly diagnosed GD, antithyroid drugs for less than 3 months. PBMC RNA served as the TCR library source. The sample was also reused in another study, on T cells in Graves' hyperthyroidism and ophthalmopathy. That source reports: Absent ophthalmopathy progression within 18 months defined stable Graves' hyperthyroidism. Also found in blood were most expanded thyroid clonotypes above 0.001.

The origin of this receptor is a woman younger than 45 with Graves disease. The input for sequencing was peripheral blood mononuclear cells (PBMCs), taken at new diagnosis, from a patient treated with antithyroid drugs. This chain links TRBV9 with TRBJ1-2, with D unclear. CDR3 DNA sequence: TGTGCCAGCAGTTCAGGTCAGGATCCTAACTATGGCTACACCTTC. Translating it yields CASSSGQDPNYGYTF.